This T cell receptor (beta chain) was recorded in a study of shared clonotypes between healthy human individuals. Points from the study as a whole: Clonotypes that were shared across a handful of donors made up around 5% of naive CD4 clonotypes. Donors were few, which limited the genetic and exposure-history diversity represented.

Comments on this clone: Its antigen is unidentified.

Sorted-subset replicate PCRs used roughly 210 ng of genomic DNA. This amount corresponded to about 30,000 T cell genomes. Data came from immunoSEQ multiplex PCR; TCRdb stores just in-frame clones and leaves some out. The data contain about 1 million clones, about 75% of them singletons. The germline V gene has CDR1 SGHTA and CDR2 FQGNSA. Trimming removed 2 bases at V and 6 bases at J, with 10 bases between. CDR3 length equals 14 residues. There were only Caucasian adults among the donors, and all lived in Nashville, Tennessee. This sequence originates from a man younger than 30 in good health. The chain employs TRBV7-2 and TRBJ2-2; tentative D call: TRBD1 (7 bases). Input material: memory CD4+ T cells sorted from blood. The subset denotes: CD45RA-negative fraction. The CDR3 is CASSLSRGAGELFF. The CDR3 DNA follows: TGTGCCAGCAGCTTATCCAGGGGGGCCGGGGAGCTGTTTTTT.